This T cell receptor (beta chain) appears in the sequencing data of a study of blood T cells in healthy people across ages. Sample-barcoded 5' priming and a J-beta primer mix drove a second PCR of 7 to 11 cycles. TCRdb re-analysed the 5' RACE reads in MiXCR, keeping a single row per CDR3 protein. The profile shows about 1.4 million distinct CDR3 sequences, approximately 59% of them singletons. Germline CDR1 and CDR2: SGDLS and YYNGEE. V was clipped by 4 bases and J by 7 bases; unmatched bases: 7. The CDR3 covers 16 residues. With regard to this clonotype: The antigen is not known.

Study-level results: TCR beta diversity, measured per million T cells, fell in a roughly linear way with age.

Specimen: blood. This sequence originates from a man aged 18-30 years in good health. The chain uses TRBV9 and TRBJ1-6; 11 nucleotides match TRBD1. The CDR3 here is CASSPYRDRGNSPLHF. Written as DNA, the CDR3 is TGTGCCAGCAGCCCCTACCGGGACAGGGGGAATTCACCCCTCCACTTT.